The rows below give T cell receptor beta chains drawn from one sample of a study of cytomegalovirus exposure and HLA in healthy donors. Sequenced by immunoSEQ multiplex PCR; TCRdb stores in-frame clones only, minus some. The table includes 220,000 or so clones, roughly 83% detected once. Specimen: PBMCs. These TCRs come from a woman between 18 and 30 years old in good health and CMV-seronegative. Each CDR3 is given with its conserved first and last residue. Each record gives: J gene, V gene, clone size, D gene, CDR3 protein, CDR3 DNA. D genes are given only for firm matches. Size is omitted from some rows. Given values are once, few, many or a class for expanded clones.

J: TRBJ1-2; V: TRBV9; size: .; D: .; CDR3: CASSAGSSERYGYTF; DNA: TGTGCCAGCAGCGCCGGCTCTTCAGAGAGGTATGGCTACACCTTC
J: TRBJ2-6; V: TRBV19; size: .; D: .; CDR3: CASSILRSSGANVLTF; DNA: TGTGCCAGTAGTATACTACGATCCTCTGGGGCCAACGTCCTGACTTTC
J: TRBJ1-1; V: TRBV30; size: .; D: TRBD1; CDR3: CAWSATGQRWSEAFF; DNA: TGTGCCTGGAGTGCCACGGGACAGCGGTGGAGTGAAGCTTTCTTT
J: TRBJ1-4; V: TRBV4-1; size: .; D: .; CDR3: CASSRTAMGRGGEKLFF; DNA: TGCGCCAGCAGCCGCACCGCCATGGGCAGGGGAGGAGAAAAACTGTTTTTT
J: TRBJ1-5; V: TRBV19; size: few; D: .; CDR3: CASSTGSNQPQHF; DNA: TGTGCCAGTAGTACAGGTAGCAATCAGCCCCAGCATTTT
J: TRBJ2-6; V: TRBV4-1; size: once; D: .; CDR3: CASSQGPFGANVLTF; DNA: TGCGCCAGCAGCCAGGGACCTTTTGGGGCCAACGTCCTGACTTTC
J: TRBJ2-7; V: TRBV6-6; size: .; D: .; CDR3: CATRAPPYEQYF; DNA: TGTGCCACTAGGGCTCCACCCTACGAGCAGTACTTC
J: TRBJ2-6; V: TRBV27; size: .; D: TRBD1; CDR3: CASSLTGQGAGANVLTF; DNA: TGTGCCAGCAGTTTAACGGGACAGGGGGCAGGGGCCAACGTCCTGACTTTC
J: TRBJ2-6; V: TRBV6-5; size: .; D: .; CDR3: CASSYGRSSGANVLTF; DNA: TGTGCCAGCAGTTACGGGCGGAGCTCTGGGGCCAACGTCCTGACTTTC
J: TRBJ2-5; V: TRBV2; size: .; D: TRBD2; CDR3: CARRAELADQETQYF; DNA: TGTGCCAGGAGGGCGGAACTAGCGGATCAAGAGACCCAGTACTTC
J: TRBJ1-5; V: TRBV7-2; size: .; D: .; CDR3: CASATGGHQPQHF; DNA: TGTGCCAGCGCCACCGGAGGGCATCAGCCCCAGCATTTT
J: TRBJ2-2; V: TRBV7-2; size: .; D: TRBD1; CDR3: CASSSDRRDTGELFF; DNA: TGTGCCAGCAGCTCGGACAGGCGAGACACCGGGGAGCTGTTTTTT
J: TRBJ1-4; V: TRBV15; size: .; D: TRBD1; CDR3: CATSGRTGGGVKLFF; DNA: TGTGCCACCAGCGGCCGGACAGGGGGCGGTGTAAAACTGTTTTTT
J: TRBJ1-2; V: TRBV5-6; size: .; D: .; CDR3: CASSLAGSRGYTF; DNA: TGTGCCAGCAGCTTGGCGGGGTCTCGGGGCTACACCTTC
J: TRBJ1-1; V: TRBV5-1; size: .; D: .; CDR3: CASRVGPTNTEAFF; DNA: TGCGCCAGCAGGGTAGGACCGACAAACACTGAAGCTTTCTTT
J: TRBJ2-7; V: TRBV18; size: .; D: .; CDR3: CASSPSAPGEQYF; DNA: TGTGCCAGCTCACCTTCGGCCCCCGGCGAGCAGTACTTC
J: TRBJ2-2; V: TRBV28; size: .; D: TRBD2; CDR3: CASSSPTSGKYTGELFF; DNA: TGTGCCAGCAGTTCTCCGACTAGCGGGAAATACACCGGGGAGCTGTTTTTT
J: TRBJ1-3; V: TRBV9; size: .; D: .; CDR3: CASSVAIGTEGNTIYF; DNA: TGTGCCAGCAGCGTAGCTATAGGAACAGAAGGAAACACCATATATTTT
J: TRBJ1-5; V: TRBV15; size: once; D: .; CDR3: CATSRGGGNQPQHF; DNA: TGTGCCACCAGCAGAGGGGGGGGGAATCAGCCCCAGCATTTT
J: TRBJ2-1; V: TRBV30; size: .; D: .; CDR3: CAWRPGNSYNEQFF; DNA: TGTGCCTGGAGACCAGGGAATTCCTACAATGAGCAGTTCTTC
J: TRBJ1-1; V: TRBV5-1; size: .; D: TRBD1; CDR3: CASSQEGANTEAFF; DNA: TGCGCCAGCAGCCAGGAGGGGGCTAACACTGAAGCTTTCTTT
J: TRBJ1-1; V: TRBV27; size: few; D: TRBD1; CDR3: CASSLQGTGAGNTEAFF; DNA: TGTGCCAGCAGTTTACAAGGGACAGGGGCGGGGAACACTGAAGCTTTCTTT
J: TRBJ2-1; V: TRBV11-2; size: .; D: TRBD2; CDR3: CASSFIAGGPSLEQFF; DNA: TGTGCCAGCAGCTTTATAGCGGGAGGGCCGAGTCTTGAGCAGTTCTTC
J: TRBJ2-7; V: TRBV2; size: .; D: .; CDR3: CASSEGDGTGEQYF; DNA: TGTGCCAGCAGTGAAGGGGATGGGACGGGCGAGCAGTACTTC
J: TRBJ2-2; V: TRBV19; size: few; D: TRBD2; CDR3: CASSIVASGTTGELFF; DNA: TGTGCCAGTAGTATAGTGGCTAGCGGGACGACCGGGGAGCTGTTTTTT
J: TRBJ2-7; V: TRBV4-2; size: few; D: .; CDR3: CASSGGQGAYEQYF; DNA: TGTGCCAGCAGCGGGGGGCAGGGGGCCTACGAGCAGTACTTC
J: TRBJ1-2; V: TRBV2; size: .; D: TRBD1; CDR3: CASSRTGGGYTF; DNA: TGTGCCAGCAGTAGGACAGGGGGTGGCTACACCTTC
J: TRBJ1-2; V: TRBV2; size: .; D: .; CDR3: CASSGGILGHGYTF; DNA: TGTGCCAGCAGTGGGGGAATCTTGGGGCATGGCTACACCTTC
J: TRBJ1-1; V: TRBV30; size: .; D: TRBD1; CDR3: CAWSGQGHTEAFF; DNA: TGTGCCTGGAGCGGACAGGGGCACACTGAAGCTTTCTTT
J: TRBJ1-4; V: TRBV30; size: .; D: .; CDR3: CAWSTREKLFF; DNA: TGTGCCTGGAGTACCCGGGAAAAACTGTTTTTT
J: TRBJ2-7; V: TRBV27; size: .; D: TRBD2; CDR3: CASSLFSGRASPEQYF; DNA: TGTGCCAGCAGTTTATTCAGCGGGAGGGCCTCCCCCGAGCAGTACTTC
J: TRBJ2-5; V: TRBV5-1; size: .; D: .; CDR3: CASSPLRRSQETQYF; DNA: TGCGCCAGCAGCCCACTACGGAGATCCCAAGAGACCCAGTACTTC
J: TRBJ1-2; V: TRBV2; size: .; D: .; CDR3: CASNWDWRGGYTF; DNA: TGTGCCAGCAATTGGGACTGGAGGGGTGGCTACACCTTC
J: TRBJ2-7; V: TRBV11-3; size: .; D: .; CDR3: CASSLVPHEQYF; DNA: TGTGCCAGCAGCTTAGTTCCCCACGAGCAGTACTTC
J: TRBJ2-3; V: TRBV5-4; size: .; D: .; CDR3: CASSWGSGATSTDTQYF; DNA: TGTGCCAGCAGCTGGGGTTCAGGGGCTACTAGCACAGATACGCAGTATTTT
J: TRBJ2-1; V: TRBV5-1; size: .; D: TRBD2; CDR3: CASSPFTSGRDEQFF; DNA: TGCGCCAGCAGCCCGTTCACTAGCGGGAGGGATGAGCAGTTCTTC
J: TRBJ2-1; V: TRBV5-6; size: .; D: .; CDR3: CASSTTSTMKQFF; DNA: TGTGCCAGCAGCACGACCAGTACAATGAAGCAGTTCTTC
J: TRBJ2-7; V: TRBV5-4; size: .; D: .; CDR3: CASSPDPIGAYEQYF; DNA: TGTGCCAGCAGCCCCGACCCAATCGGTGCCTACGAGCAGTACTTC
J: TRBJ2-7; V: TRBV10-3; size: .; D: .; CDR3: CAISESDSSSYEQYF; DNA: TGTGCCATCAGTGAGTCGGACAGCAGCTCCTACGAGCAGTACTTC
J: TRBJ2-3; V: TRBV15; size: .; D: .; CDR3: CATSRDGGAGDTQYF; DNA: TGTGCCACCAGCAGAGATGGGGGGGCTGGAGATACGCAGTATTTT
J: TRBJ2-7; V: TRBV10-3; size: .; D: .; CDR3: CAIGDTGRADEQYF; DNA: TGTGCCATCGGGGACACAGGGAGGGCCGACGAGCAGTACTTC
J: TRBJ1-2; V: TRBV27; size: .; D: .; CDR3: CASSSSTAWHYGYTF; DNA: TGTGCCAGCAGTTCCTCGACAGCTTGGCACTATGGCTACACCTTC
J: TRBJ1-2; V: TRBV28; size: .; D: TRBD1; CDR3: CASSPGQGNGYTF; DNA: TGTGCCAGCAGCCCGGGACAGGGGAATGGCTACACCTTC
J: TRBJ2-5; V: TRBV5-1; size: .; D: TRBD2; CDR3: CATRGGSTQETQYF; DNA: TGCGCGACCCGGGGGGGCTCCACTCAGGAGACCCAGTACTTC